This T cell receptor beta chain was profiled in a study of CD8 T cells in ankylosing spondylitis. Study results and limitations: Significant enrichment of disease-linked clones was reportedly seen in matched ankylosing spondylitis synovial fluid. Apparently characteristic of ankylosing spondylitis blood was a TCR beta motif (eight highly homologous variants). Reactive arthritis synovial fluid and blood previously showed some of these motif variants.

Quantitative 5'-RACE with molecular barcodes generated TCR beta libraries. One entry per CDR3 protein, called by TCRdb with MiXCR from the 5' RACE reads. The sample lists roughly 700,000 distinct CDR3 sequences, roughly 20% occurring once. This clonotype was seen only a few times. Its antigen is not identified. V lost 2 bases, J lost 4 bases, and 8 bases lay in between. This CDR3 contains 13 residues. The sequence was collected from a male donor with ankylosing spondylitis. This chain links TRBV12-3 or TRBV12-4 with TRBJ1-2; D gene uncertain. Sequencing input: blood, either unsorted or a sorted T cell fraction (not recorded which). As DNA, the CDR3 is TGTGCCAGCAGTTTACTACTGTCCTATGGCTACACCTTC. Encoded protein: CASSLLLSYGYTF.